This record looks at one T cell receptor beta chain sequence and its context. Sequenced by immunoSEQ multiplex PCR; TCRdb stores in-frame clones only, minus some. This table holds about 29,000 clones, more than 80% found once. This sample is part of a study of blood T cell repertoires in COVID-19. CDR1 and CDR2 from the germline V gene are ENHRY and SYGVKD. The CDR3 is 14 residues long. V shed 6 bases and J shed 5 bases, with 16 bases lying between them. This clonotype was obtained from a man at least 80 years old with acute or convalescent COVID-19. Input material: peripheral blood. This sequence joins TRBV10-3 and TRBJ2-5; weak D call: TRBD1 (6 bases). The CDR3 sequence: CAISDQGLGETQYF. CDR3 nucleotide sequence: TGTGCCATCAGCGACCAGGGGCTGGGGGAGACCCAGTACTTC.